Sequencing of this T cell receptor (beta chain) was carried out in a study of T-cell memory formation after mild COVID-19. Study outcomes and limitations: Memory sampled before infection contained some responding clones, suggesting cross-reactive memory joined. Later expanders leaned CD4+, whereas clones that contracted between day 15 and 85 were balanced CD4/CD8.

J lost 4 bases, V lost 5 bases, and 7 bases had no gene match. Germline values: CDR1 MNHEY, CDR2 SMNVEV (reference sequence). The CDR3 spans 14 residues. Turning to this clonotype: The antigen is not known.

TCRdb re-analysed the 5' RACE reads in MiXCR, keeping a single row per CDR3 protein. The top ten hold more than 20% of the sample, which has 300,000 to 400,000 distinct CDR3 sequences, more than 15% seen once. The source is a man between 18 and 35 years old who had mild COVID-19 (a few samples of this study predate the infection). Cell type and time point are not known. The chain uses TRBV27 and TRBJ2-7; 8 nucleotides line up with TRBD2. Sample: PBMCs or a T cell subset sorted from them (not recorded which). The DNA of the CDR3 is TGTGCCAGCAGTACGGGCGGGGGGCTTTACGAGCAGTACTTC. This sequence encodes CASSTGGGLYEQYF.